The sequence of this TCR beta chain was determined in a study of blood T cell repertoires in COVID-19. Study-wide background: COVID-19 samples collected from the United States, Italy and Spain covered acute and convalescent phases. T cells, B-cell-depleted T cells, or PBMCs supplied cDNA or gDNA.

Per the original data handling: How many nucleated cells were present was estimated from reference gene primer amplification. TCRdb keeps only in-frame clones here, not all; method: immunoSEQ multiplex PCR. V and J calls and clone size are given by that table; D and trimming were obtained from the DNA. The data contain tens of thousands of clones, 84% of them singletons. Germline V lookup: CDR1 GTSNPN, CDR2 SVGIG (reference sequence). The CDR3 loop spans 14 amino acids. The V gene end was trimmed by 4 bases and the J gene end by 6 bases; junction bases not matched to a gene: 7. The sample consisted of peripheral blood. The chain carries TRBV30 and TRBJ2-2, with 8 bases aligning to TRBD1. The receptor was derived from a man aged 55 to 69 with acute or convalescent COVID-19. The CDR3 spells CAWTRTGISGELFF. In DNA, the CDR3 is TGTGCCTGGACTAGGACAGGGATTTCCGGGGAGCTGTTTTTT.